The present entry profiles one T cell receptor (beta chain) with its context. This specimen comes from a study of blood T cell repertoires in COVID-19. Study as a whole: PBMCs, B-cell-depleted T cells, or T cells were the source of the cDNA or gDNA that made up the material.

As originally analysed: For nucleated cells, counts were estimated from reference gene primer amplification. Using immunoSEQ multiplex PCR, the repertoire was profiled, and TCRdb retains in-frame clones only, with some absent. V and J calls plus clone size are reproduced from that table; the DNA served to infer D and trimming. The sample includes a few hundred thousand clones, 70% to 90% of them seen just once. This CDR3 spans 17 amino acids. Trimming shortened V by 3 bases and J by 2 bases, and 17 bases separated the two germline ends. The germline gives CDR1 LGHNT, CDR2 FRNRAP. Those enrolled, adults aged about 18 to 95 years, came from about two dozen US areas.

What was sequenced was PBMCs or T cells enriched from blood (not recorded which). The source is a man aged 25 to 40 with acute COVID-19. This chain joins TRBV12-5 and TRBJ1-5; TRBD1 might be the D (5 bases). In nucleotides, the CDR3 is TGTGCTAGTGGTTTAATGGGGGGAAGCAGTGGCAATCAGCCCCAGCATTTT. Residues: CASGLMGGSSGNQPQHF. The full variable domain, in which reference TRBV12-5 and TRBJ1-5 provide the parts outside the CDR3, is DARVTQTPRHKVTEMGQEVTMRCQPILGHNTVFWYRQTMMQGLELLAYFRNRAPLDDSGMPKDRFSAEMPDATLATLKIQPSEPRDSAVYFCASGLMGGSSGNQPQHFGDGTRLSIL.